This is a list of T cell receptor beta chains from one sample in a study of blood T cell repertoires in COVID-19. Sequencing was performed with immunoSEQ multiplex PCR; in TCRdb, only in-frame clones are kept and a portion is missing. The sample shows around 68,000 clones, more than 65% of them seen only once. Sequencing was done on a sample of peripheral blood. These receptors all stem from a woman in her 50s with acute or convalescent COVID-19. Each CDR3 is given with its conserved first and last residue. Each record gives: CDR3 DNA, CDR3 protein, V gene, clone size, J gene, D gene. The D gene is left open where the match is weak. The listing skips clone size in some rows; elsewhere it reads once, few, many or a size class.

TGTGCCAGCAGCGTAGGCCCGGCGGATGAAAAACTGTTTTTT,CASSVGPADEKLFF,TRBV9,-,TRBJ1-4,-
TGTGCCAGCCGCGGACTAGCCGACACCGGGGAGCTGTTTTTT,CASRGLADTGELFF,TRBV11-2,-,TRBJ2-2,TRBD2
TGTGCCAGCTCACCACTTCATTGGCGGGATCGCACAGATACGCAGTATTTT,CASSPLHWRDRTDTQYF,TRBV18,once,TRBJ2-3,-
TGTGCCTGGAGTGTACTGTGGGGGGATAATGAAAAACTGTTTTTT,CAWSVLWGDNEKLFF,TRBV30,-,TRBJ1-4,-
TGTGCCACCAGCAGGACAGGGACGAATCAGCCCCAGCATTTT,CATSRTGTNQPQHF,TRBV15,-,TRBJ1-5,TRBD1
TGTGCCACCAGCAGAGACAGGACCGGGGAGCTGTTTTTT,CATSRDRTGELFF,TRBV15,-,TRBJ2-2,-
TGCGCCAGCAGCAAAACGGACTCGCCACCTAACACCGGGGAGCTGTTTTTT,CASSKTDSPPNTGELFF,TRBV5-1,-,TRBJ2-2,-
TGTGCCAGCACCCAGGACATTGCCTACAATGAGCAGTTCTTC,CASTQDIAYNEQFF,TRBV6-5,-,TRBJ2-1,-
TGTGCCAGCAGCTCCGCCCCCGTCGGAGAGACCCAGTACTTC,CASSSAPVGETQYF,TRBV7-2,few,TRBJ2-5,-
TGTGCCAGCAGTCCGGGAGGCAGTAGCAATCAGCCCCAGCATTTT,CASSPGGSSNQPQHF,TRBV6-5,-,TRBJ1-5,-
TGTGCCAGTTCCGGACAGCCCCCTAACTATGGCTACACCTTC,CASSGQPPNYGYTF,TRBV19,-,TRBJ1-2,-
TGTGCCAGCAGCACCCAGGGGGGCACTGAAGCTTTCTTT,CASSTQGGTEAFF,TRBV7-9,once,TRBJ1-1,TRBD1
TGTGCCAGCAGCCCACAGGGACGGACGTTGGGGCGACCTGGGGGAGAGCAGTACTTC,CASSPQGRTLGRPGGEQYF,TRBV4-2,-,TRBJ2-7,-
TGTGCCAGCTCACCACCGCAAAGCGGGCCCAACAATGAGCAGTTCTTC,CASSPPQSGPNNEQFF,TRBV18,-,TRBJ2-1,-
TGTGCCAGCAGCCTCGGTTTTAGCGGGCTTTCAGATACGCAGTATTTT,CASSLGFSGLSDTQYF,TRBV5-4,-,TRBJ2-3,TRBD2
TGTGCCAGCAGTGCCGGGACACTTTCCAATCAGCCCCAGCATTTT,CASSAGTLSNQPQHF,TRBV27,-,TRBJ1-5,-
TGTGCCAGCAGCTTTGACCACAGGGCCATGGGGTACACTGAAGCTTTCTTT,CASSFDHRAMGYTEAFF,TRBV5-6,-,TRBJ1-1,-
TGTGCCAGCAGCCGGACTGAGAGCTCCTACGAGCAGTACTTC,CASSRTESSYEQYF,TRBV11-3,-,TRBJ2-7,-
TGTGCCAGCAGCTTTGGACAGGGGGAGTTTGCCCCAGATACGCAGTATTTT,CASSFGQGEFAPDTQYF,TRBV7-9,-,TRBJ2-3,TRBD1
TGCGCCAGCAGCTTGGTCATAGCGGGGTCAGGGGAGACCCAGTACTTC,CASSLVIAGSGETQYF,TRBV5-1,few,TRBJ2-5,TRBD2